This T cell receptor beta chain comes out of a study of OX40 agonist ivuxolimab in advanced cancers. General study points: CD8+ T cells were the subset that, on average, had more expanded clones than CD4+. Among the nonresponders, some also had low normalized T-cell clonal expansion.

The CDR3 has 12 amino acids. V gave up 6 bases and J gave up 2 bases, with 7 bases separating them. The germline CDR1 and CDR2 sequences are KGHSH and LQKENI. It was autoimmune disease history or systemic immunosuppression that excluded patients. Details on this clone: Its antigen is not identified.

Only in-frame clones appear in the TCRdb table, and some are missing; sequencing was by immunoSEQ multiplex PCR. The data contain some 37,000 clones, approximately 80% of them singletons. J is TRBJ1-2 and V is TRBV18; D is perhaps TRBD1 (5 bases). The material sequenced was CD4+ or CD8+ T cells sorted from blood, taken in a trial of the OX40 agonist ivuxolimab. This clonotype was obtained from an adult with an advanced solid tumor such as melanoma, head and neck, liver or kidney cancer. The CDR3 DNA reads TGTGCCAGCTCCCGGGACAACTATGGCTACACCTTC. It translates to CASSRDNYGYTF.